Ten or more counts support the clone carrying this TCR beta chain. Its antigen remains unidentified. TCR beta CDR3 was amplified from genomic DNA by two-round multiplex PCR. Primers specific to each TRBV and TRBJ gene were used in first-round PCR. A single record per CDR3 protein comes from TCRdb applying MiXCR to the multiplex PCR reads. The data show about 15,000 distinct CDR3 sequences, with approximately 15% seen just once and around 41% held by the top ten. This CDR3 is built from 15 residues. The germline V gene encodes CDR1 SGHTA and CDR2 FQGTGA. Trimming cost V 5 bases and J 10 bases; bases outside gene matches: 15. This specimen comes from a study of prognosis after radiotherapy for stage I lung cancer. Overall study: The period between April 2018 and 2019 saw the enrollment of stage I non-small cell lung cancer patients. The study's findings and limits: Medians of approximately 10,000 versus 7,000 showed unique TCR clone counts falling after stereotactic body radiation therapy.

The blood draw at each of two time points yielded roughly 6 milliliters of peripheral blood. Sample: PBMCs, taken before or after stereotactic body radiation therapy (not recorded which). The chain links TRBV7-3 to TRBJ2-3; 7 bases are a match to TRBD2. This sequence was found in a donor aged 50 or older with non-small cell lung cancer. The CDR3 is CASSRRGDTPQAQYF. CDR3 DNA: TGTGCCAGCAGCCGCCGGGGGGATACCCCTCAGGCGCAGTATTTT.